Each of the 6 T cell receptor beta chains below was sequenced from the same sample in a study of CD8 T cells in ankylosing spondylitis. Using its own MiXCR run on the 5' RACE reads, TCRdb lists one record per CDR3 protein. This sample yields about 25,000 distinct CDR3 sequences, of which roughly 2.4% are seen a single time; around 7.7% belongs to the top ten. Sequenced input: blood, either unsorted or a sorted T cell fraction (not recorded which). These receptors all stem from a female donor with ankylosing spondylitis or in good health (not recorded which).

This clonotype has ten or more counts. The chain uses TRBV9 and TRBJ1-4; D uncertain. V lost 0 bases to trimming and J lost 4 bases, with 13 bases between them. CDR1 SGDLS and CDR2 YYNGEE come from the germline V gene. This CDR3 comprises 16 residues. The CDR3 DNA reads as TGTGCCAGCAGCGTAGCTAACGGACGGGGTAATGAAAAACTGTTTTTT. Translation gives CASSVANGRGNEKLFF.

At least ten counts were recorded for this clonotype. This chain joins TRBV9 and TRBJ1-2, with a tentative D call TRBD1 (5 bases). The V end was cut by 3 bases, the J end by 4 bases, with 13 bases between. CDR1 is SGDLS and CDR2 is YYNGEE in the germline V gene. CDR3 length equals 14 residues. The CDR3 loop reads CASSGGLQGYGYTF. CDR3 DNA sequence: TGTGCCAGCAGCGGGGGCCTTCAGGGCTATGGCTACACCTTC.

This clonotype is categorized as medium-sized. The chain has TRBV9 and TRBJ2-2; no firm D call. V gave up 0 bases and J gave up 4 bases, with 4 bases separating them. There are 13 residues in the CDR3. Germline-derived CDR1 and CDR2 are SGDLS and YYNGEE. The CDR3 region has the DNA TGTGCCAGCAGCGTAGTAGGCACCGGGGAGCTGTTTTTT. Encoded protein: CASSVVGTGELFF.

This clonotype came up many times. The rearrangement links TRBV9 to TRBJ2-2; D is unclear. From germline, CDR1 is SGDLS and CDR2 YYNGEE. The CDR3 loop spans 15 amino acids. Trimming shortened V by 0 bases and J by 6 bases, and 12 bases separated the two germline ends. CDR3 protein: CASSVVPEYPGELFF. DNA for the CDR3: TGTGCCAGCAGCGTAGTGCCGGAGTATCCCGGGGAGCTGTTTTTT.

This clonotype was observed many times. This sequence joins TRBV9 and TRBJ2-3; 7 bases fit TRBD2. This CDR3 comprises 16 residues. Per the germline V gene, CDR1 is SGDLS and CDR2 is YYNGEE. V shed 0 bases, J shed 0 bases, and the junction held 4 bases outside the gene matches. In DNA, the CDR3 is TGTGCCAGCAGCGTAGCCGGGAGGTTGAGCACAGATACGCAGTATTTT. It encodes CASSVAGRLSTDTQYF. The full variable domain, rest sourced from reference TRBV9 and TRBJ2-3, is DSGVTQTPKHLITATGQRVTLRCSPRSGDLSVYWYQQSLDQGLQFLIQYYNGEERAKGNILERFSAQQFPDLHSELNLSSLELGDSALYFCASSVAGRLSTDTQYFGPGTRLTVL.

This clonotype showed up many times. The chain employs TRBV9 and TRBJ1-5; the D is unclear. This CDR3 spans 15 amino acids. Trimming pared 3 bases from V and 4 bases from J, leaving 14 bases between. Germline values: CDR1 SGDLS, CDR2 YYNGEE. The CDR3 nucleotides are TGTGCCAGCAGCGGGGAAGCGGGTTTAAATCAGCCCCAGCATTTT. Amino acids: CASSGEAGLNQPQHF.